These 27 T cell receptor beta chains share one sample of origin, sequenced in a study of T cell responses to AZD1222 COVID-19 vaccine. Data came from immunoSEQ multiplex PCR; TCRdb stores just in-frame clones and leaves some out. The table includes about 120,000 clones, about 93% detected once. The input for sequencing was peripheral blood, taken 28 days after the second dose of the MenACWY control vaccine. These receptors were obtained from an adult who received the MenACWY meningococcal vaccine as a control.

CDR3 coding DNA: TGTGCCAGCAGCTCTTACTCTGGGGCCAACGTCCTGACTTTC. This codes for CASSSYSGANVLTF. The chain combines TRBV9 with TRBJ2-6; no definite D call. Trimming pared 4 bases from V and 0 bases from J, leaving 5 bases between. CDR1 and CDR2 from the germline V gene are SGDLS and YYNGEE. CDR3 size: 14 residues.

As for this clone: Germline and junction disagree at one end, which may indicate a read error. This chain connects TRBV2 to TRBJ1-5; 9 bases match TRBD1. Germline-derived CDR1 and CDR2 are SNHLY and FYNNEI. There are 13 residues in the CDR3. CDR3 sequence: CASSGVRDRVSYF. The CDR3 DNA reads as TGTGCCAGCAGTGGAGTGAGGGACAGGGTTTCGTATTTT. Full variable domain (missing parts from reference TRBV2 and TRBJ1-5): EPEVTQTPSHQVTQMGQEVILRCVPISNHLYFYWYRQILGQKVEFLVSFYNNEISEKSEIFDDQFSVERPDGSNFTLKIRSTKLEDSAMYFCASSGVRDRVSYFGDGTRLSIL.

CDR3 loop: CATPPTATPGNTIYF. In DNA form, the CDR3 reads TGTGCCACCCCCCCGACAGCCACCCCTGGAAACACCATATATTTT. V and J are TRBV7-9 and TRBJ1-3; possibly TRBD1 for D (5 bases). V lost 10 bases and J lost 2, with 18 bases in between. Germline CDR1 and CDR2: SEHNR and FQNEAQ (reference sequence). This CDR3 has 15 amino acids.

V and J are TRBV14 and TRBJ2-1; D is possibly TRBD2 (5 bases). This CDR3 is built from 14 residues. Deletions cut 1 base from V and 7 bases from J, with 11 bases between. The germline gives CDR1 SGHDN, CDR2 FVKESK. This CDR3 is CASSQVSTGNEQFF. In DNA, the CDR3 is TGTGCCAGCAGCCAAGTCTCTACGGGGAATGAGCAGTTCTTC.

This chain uses TRBV4-1 with TRBJ2-1; maybe TRBD1 (5 bases). Deletions cut 1 base from V and 7 bases from J, with 11 bases between. The germline CDR1 and CDR2 sequences are MGHRA and YSYEKL. The CDR3 totals 14 residues. This chain's CDR3 is CASSQGRVRNEQFF. CDR3 DNA: TGCGCCAGCAGCCAAGGCAGGGTGAGGAATGAGCAGTTCTTC.

The chain joins TRBV6-2 or TRBV6-3 to TRBJ2-7; no reliable D call. The V gene lost 2 bases and the J gene lost 0 bases, with 5 bases spanning the gap. This CDR3 spans 13 amino acids. Germline lookup yields CDR1 MNHEY and CDR2 SVGEGT. The CDR3 DNA sequence: TGTGCCAGCAGTTACAGGTACTCCTACGAGCAGTACTTC. Its translation: CASSYRYSYEQYF.

The V and J genes are TRBV7-8 and TRBJ1-1; D remains ambiguous. With 1 base removed from V and 0 bases from J, the gap between germline ends came to 9 bases. There are 15 residues in the CDR3. Germline lookup yields CDR1 SGHVS and CDR2 FQNEAQ. CDR3 DNA sequence: TGTGCCAGCAGCTTAGGACCCGGCATGAACACTGAAGCTTTCTTT. This translates into CASSLGPGMNTEAFF.

V usage is TRBV7-8 and J usage is TRBJ2-1; TRBD1 matches 10 bases. The germline gives CDR1 SGHVS, CDR2 FQNEAQ. Trimming removed 5 bases from V and 7 bases from J; junction bases left unmatched: 5. CDR3 length: 14 amino acids. CDR3 amino acids: CASSAGQGLNEQFF. For the CDR3, the DNA is TGTGCCAGCAGCGCGGGACAGGGGTTGAATGAGCAGTTCTTC.

The chain joins TRBV6-2 or TRBV6-3 to TRBJ2-3; D remains ambiguous. Germline CDR1 reads MNHEY; CDR2 reads SVGEGT. Trimming stripped 2 bases from V and 1 base from J, with 7 bases between. The CDR3 has 14 residues. For the CDR3, the DNA is TGTGCCAGCAGTTACCCGACCGGCACAGATACGCAGTATTTT. It is translated as CASSYPTGTDTQYF.

The rearrangement links TRBV4-3 to TRBJ2-3; 8 nucleotides match TRBD1. V lost 1 base to trimming and J lost 3 bases; unmatched junction nucleotides: 9. The CDR3 covers 17 residues. CDR1 and CDR2 from the germline V gene are LGHNA and YSLEER. The CDR3 protein is CASSQGLGTGITDTQYF. For the CDR3, the DNA is TGCGCCAGCAGCCAAGGGTTAGGGACAGGTATAACAGATACGCAGTATTTT.

The V and J genes are TRBV7-9 and TRBJ2-1; 7 bases line up with TRBD2. The CDR3 loop spans 16 amino acids. J gave up 3 bases and V 1 base, and 6 bases lay outside the gene matches. Germline V gene lookup returns CDR1 SEHNR and CDR2 FQNEAQ (reference sequence). The CDR3, as DNA: TGTGCCAGCAGCTTAGTACTCCAGCGGGACTACAATGAGCAGTTCTTC. Residues: CASSLVLQRDYNEQFF.

The chain's CDR3 is CASSYGPDTQYF. CDR3 coding DNA: TGTGCCAGCAGTTACGGGCCAGATACGCAGTATTTT. The rearrangement links TRBV6-5 to TRBJ2-3; D call uncertain. The germline V gene has CDR1 MNHEY and CDR2 SVGAGI. Trimming removed 2 bases at V and 4 bases at J, with 4 bases between. There are 12 residues in the CDR3.

This clone has a handful of counts. This chain uses TRBV5-1 with TRBJ2-2, with TRBD2 identical over 7 bases. The CDR3 runs to 16 residues. V shed 0 bases, J shed 5 bases, and the junction held 7 bases outside the gene matches. The V gene's germline CDR1 is SGHRS and CDR2 YFSETQ. CDR3 residues: CASSLAYSGGTGELFF. The CDR3 DNA follows: TGCGCCAGCAGCTTGGCTTATTCGGGAGGTACCGGGGAGCTGTTTTTT.

This clone came up a few times. This chain connects TRBV7-9 to TRBJ2-1, with TRBD2 identical over 14 bases. The trim removed 6 bases at V and 10 bases at J, leaving 5 bases unmatched. The length of the CDR3 is 14 residues. Germline-derived CDR1 and CDR2 are SEHNR and FQNEAQ (reference sequence). The DNA for the CDR3 is TGTGCCAGCAGAGACGGACTAGCGGGAGGAGAGCAGTTCTTC. Translated: CASRDGLAGGEQFF.

The chain links TRBV27 to TRBJ1-1, with 8 bases aligning to TRBD1. Germline V gene lookup returns CDR1 MNHEY and CDR2 SMNVEV (reference sequence). CDR3 size: 14 residues. V shed 7 bases and J 0 bases; nucleotides not matched to a gene: 4. The chain's CDR3 is CASKPGGLNTEAFF. In nucleotides, the CDR3 is TGTGCCAGCAAGCCAGGGGGCCTGAACACTGAAGCTTTCTTT.

The chain links TRBV15 to TRBJ2-3; 7 positions match TRBD1. This CDR3 spans 15 amino acids. Germline CDR1 LNHNV, CDR2 YYDKDF (reference sequence). V lost 0 bases and J lost 3; bases outside the gene matches: 3. The CDR3 nucleotides read TGTGCCACCAGCAGAGAATCAGGGGGTACAGATACGCAGTATTTT. Protein product: CATSRESGGTDTQYF.

This clone has just one count. The chain is built from TRBV18 and TRBJ1-3; possible D gene TRBD1, 6 bases. CDR3 size: 15 residues. V lost 4 bases and J 0 bases, leaving 10 bases between the germline ends. Germline CDR1 KGHSH, CDR2 LQKENI. The CDR3 reads CASSRTDSSGNTIYF. The DNA for the CDR3 is TGTGCCAGCTCACGGACAGACAGCTCTGGAAACACCATATATTTT.

The genes are TRBV28 and TRBJ2-7; 12 bases are a match to TRBD1. With V trimmed by 4 bases and J by 4 bases, 8 bases remained unmatched. The CDR3 spans 16 residues. Germline V lookup: CDR1 MDHEN, CDR2 SYDVKM. The CDR3 DNA reads as TGTGCCAGCAGTTACTACGGGACAGGGGGCTTTTACGAGCAGTACTTC. Protein sequence: CASSYYGTGGFYEQYF.

The CDR3 nucleotides are TGTGCCAGCAGTTACTCGGGGGGGCAGGGGTATCAGCCCCAGCATTTT. Amino acids: CASSYSGGQGYQPQHF. The genes are TRBV6-2 or TRBV6-3 and TRBJ1-5; TRBD1 might be the D (6 bases). Per the germline V gene, CDR1 is MNHEY and CDR2 is SVGEGT. This CDR3 comprises 16 residues. Trimming pared 0 bases from V and 5 bases from J, leaving 14 bases between.

This sequence joins TRBV3-1 (or the pseudogene TRBV3-2) and TRBJ2-1; 8 positions match TRBD1. Germline lookup yields CDR1 LGHDT and CDR2 YNNKEL (reference sequence). V was pared by 4 bases and J by 9 bases, with 5 bases of the junction left unmatched. The CDR3 contains 13 residues. The CDR3 reads CASSPPGGREQFF. In nucleotides, the CDR3 is TGTGCCAGCAGCCCCCCAGGGGGCCGTGAGCAGTTCTTC.

J is TRBJ1-1 and V is TRBV5-8; weak D call: TRBD1 (5 bases). Germline values: CDR1 SGHTS, CDR2 YDEGEE. With 9 bases removed from V and 0 bases from J, the gap between germline ends came to 12 bases. The CDR3 extends over 13 amino acids. CDR3 DNA sequence: TGTGCCACCGGTGACAGACTGAACACTGAAGCTTTCTTT. Protein: CATGDRLNTEAFF.

This clone has more than one count but fewer than ten. V usage is TRBV2 and J usage is TRBJ1-2, with TRBD1 identical over 7 bases. Germline V gene sequence: CDR1 SNHLY, CDR2 FYNNEI. This CDR3 is 15 amino acids long. V lost 10 bases, J lost 2 bases, and 13 bases stayed unmatched. Here the CDR3 reads CATPKETGTNYGYTF. The CDR3 DNA follows: TGTGCCACCCCGAAAGAGACAGGGACCAACTATGGCTACACCTTC.

The rearrangement uses TRBV28 and TRBJ2-7; D is perhaps TRBD1 (5 bases). The length of the CDR3 is 13 residues. Germline V gives CDR1 MDHEN, CDR2 SYDVKM. Trimming pared 2 bases from V and 4 bases from J, leaving 9 bases between. CDR3 sequence: CASSLAGWYEQYF. The CDR3 bases are TGTGCCAGCAGTTTAGCAGGGTGGTACGAGCAGTACTTC.

There are a few counts of this clone. The chain uses TRBV24-1 and TRBJ2-1, with TRBD1 matching over 8 bases. Looked up from germline, CDR1 is KGHDR and CDR2 is SFDVKD. V gave up 3 bases and J gave up 8 bases; unmatched junction bases: 5. CDR3 length: 14 amino acids. CDR3 sequence reads: CATSDATGDDEQFF. The DNA of the CDR3 is TGTGCCACCAGTGATGCGACAGGGGATGATGAGCAGTTCTTC.

The CDR3 here is CASSHGGLGTEAFF. CDR3 coding DNA: TGTGCCAGCAGCCACGGGGGATTGGGGACTGAAGCTTTCTTT. The V gene is TRBV3-1 (or the pseudogene TRBV3-2), the J gene TRBJ1-1; TRBD1 is a possible D gene (5 bases). The CDR3 extends over 14 amino acids. Trimming shortened V by 3 bases and J by 5 bases, and 13 bases separated the two germline ends. Germline V CDR1 and CDR2: LGHDT, YNNKEL (reference sequence).

This clone showed up just once. V gene TRBV3-1 (or the pseudogene TRBV3-2) combines with J gene TRBJ2-1, with 8 bases matching TRBD2. CDR3 length: 16 amino acids. Germline loops: CDR1 LGHDT, CDR2 YNNKEL (reference sequence). The junction had 9 bases not matched to a gene; V was cut back by 1 base and J by 7 bases. The CDR3 spells CASSQVEASGSNEQFF. The CDR3 bases are TGTGCCAGCAGCCAAGTTGAGGCTAGCGGGTCTAATGAGCAGTTCTTC.

The chain carries TRBV6-5 and TRBJ2-2; D unclear. Trimming stripped 8 bases from V and 4 bases from J, with 8 bases between. The CDR3 contains 12 residues. The germline V gene has CDR1 MNHEY and CDR2 SVGAGI. This chain's CDR3 is CASSSTTGELFF. DNA for the CDR3: TGTGCCAGCTCCTCGACCACCGGGGAGCTGTTTTTT.